These 5 T cell receptor beta chains were sequenced from one sample in a study of T cell repertoires in cytomegalovirus infection. TCRdb re-analysed the reads in MiXCR, keeping a single row per CDR3 protein. The sample yields hundreds of thousands of distinct CDR3 sequences, about 11% seen once. The sample comprised PBMCs. The receptors were gathered from a human donor in good health (CMV status not recorded). Some clones in this sample may be carry-over from other donors' samples.

This clonotype has just a few counts. This rearrangement joins TRBV24-1 to TRBJ2-7; TRBD2 matches at 11 bases. Germline assignment: CDR1 KGHDR and CDR2 SFDVKD. J gave up 8 bases and V 4 bases, and 12 bases lay outside the gene matches. CDR3 length: 16 residues. CDR3 amino acids: CATSDPGLAGGIQQYF. The CDR3 DNA follows: TGTGCCACCAGTGACCCCGGACTAGCGGGCGGAATACAGCAGTACTTC.

This chain links TRBV19 with TRBJ1-6, with a possible D match to TRBD1 (5 bases). CDR3 length: 15 amino acids. CDR1 is LNHDA and CDR2 is SQIVND in the germline V gene (reference sequence). Trimming pared 7 bases from V and 4 bases from J, leaving 14 bases between. The CDR3 region is CASTQGTSYNSPLHF. The CDR3 bases are TGTGCCAGTACCCAAGGGACGTCATATAATTCACCCCTCCACTTT. Full variable domain (remainder filled in from reference TRBV19 and TRBJ1-6): DGGITQSPKYLFRKEGQNVTLSCEQNLNHDAMYWYRQDPGQGLRLIYYSQIVNDFQKGDIAEGYSVSREKKESFPLTVTSAQKNPTAFYLCASTQGTSYNSPLHFGNGTRLTVT.

The rearrangement uses TRBV29-1 and TRBJ2-5; D remains unclear. V lost 2 bases and J lost 1, with 8 bases in between. This CDR3 comprises 13 residues. Per the germline V gene, CDR1 is SQVTM and CDR2 is ANQGSEA. CDR3 DNA: TGCAGCGTTGAAAAGAGTTTCCAAGAGACCCAGTACTTC. Residues: CSVEKSFQETQYF.

This clonotype occurred a few times. The chain recombines TRBV9 with TRBJ2-1; maybe TRBD2 (6 bases). This CDR3 is 14 amino acids long. CDR1 is SGDLS and CDR2 is YYNGEE in the germline V gene. The V end lost 3 bases, the J end lost 7 bases, and 14 bases lay between the germline ends. The CDR3 sequence: CASSGGGGGNEQFF. CDR3 nucleotide sequence: TGTGCCAGCAGCGGCGGTGGCGGAGGGAATGAGCAGTTCTTC.

This clonotype was observed many times. The rearrangement uses TRBV7-2 and TRBJ2-7, with TRBD2 matching 14 bases. Trimming cost V 1 base and J 4 bases; bases outside gene matches: 9. Germline-derived CDR1 and CDR2 are SGHTA and FQGNSA. This CDR3 spans 18 amino acids. CDR3 loop: CASSLGRGLAGVGYEQYF. CDR3 bases: TGTGCCAGCAGCTTAGGGCGGGGACTAGCGGGAGTAGGGTACGAGCAGTACTTC. Full variable domain (remainder filled in from reference TRBV7-2 and TRBJ2-7): GAGVSQSPSNKVTEKGKDVELRCDPISGHTALYWYRQSLGQGLEFLIYFQGNSAPDKSGLPSDRFSAERTGGSVSTLTIQRTQQEDSAVYLCASSLGRGLAGVGYEQYFGPGTRLTVT.